This entry lists 9 T cell receptor beta chains sequenced from one sample in a study of cytomegalovirus exposure and HLA in healthy donors. The method was immunoSEQ multiplex PCR; TCRdb's version includes in-frame clones alone and lacks a portion of them. The data contain tens of thousands of clones, 85% to 90% of them seen just once; the ten biggest clones take up approximately 4.2%. The sample was PBMCs. These receptor sequences come from a woman between 18 and 29 years old in good health and CMV-seropositive.

The J gene is TRBJ2-3, the V gene TRBV30, with D unclear. Looked up from germline, CDR1 is GTSNPN and CDR2 is SVGIG (reference sequence). This CDR3 contains 13 residues. V lost 5 bases and J lost 1, with 10 bases in between. The CDR3 is CAWSETGTDTQYF. The CDR3 DNA follows: TGTGCCTGGTCCGAAACGGGCACAGATACGCAGTATTTT.

V and J are TRBV2 and TRBJ2-5; 11 bases map to TRBD2. This CDR3 region has 16 residues. The junction had 9 bases not matched to a gene; V was cut back by 7 bases and J by 2 bases. Germline values: CDR1 SNHLY, CDR2 FYNNEI. The CDR3 reads CASIQGLAGGQETQYF. DNA for the CDR3: TGTGCCAGCATCCAAGGATTAGCGGGAGGGCAAGAGACCCAGTACTTC.

The chain combines TRBV7-9 with TRBJ1-5, with 10 nucleotides matching TRBD1. The germline CDR1 and CDR2 sequences are SEHNR and FQNEAQ (reference sequence). The CDR3 consists of 14 residues. After removal of 5 bases from V and 8 bases from J, the junction contained 6 bases not matched to a gene. The DNA of the CDR3 is TGTGCCAGCAGCCAGGGACAGGGGATGGAGCCCCAGCATTTT. This encodes CASSQGQGMEPQHF.

The chain combines TRBV11-2 with TRBJ2-7, with no clear D. V dropped 0 bases and J dropped 0 bases, with 9 bases sitting between them. The germline V gene encodes CDR1 SGHAT and CDR2 FQNNGV. CDR3 length: 15 residues. The CDR3 loop reads CASSLDLGGSYEQYF. CDR3 bases: TGTGCCAGCAGCTTAGATCTAGGTGGCTCCTACGAGCAGTACTTC.

This chain connects TRBV18 to TRBJ2-7; the D gene is possibly TRBD2 (6 bases). Trimming took 3 bases from V and 0 from J, leaving 9 bases between them. The CDR3 totals 14 residues. Germline V CDR1 and CDR2: KGHSH, LQKENI. CDR3: CASSPGGASYEQYF. DNA for the CDR3: TGTGCCAGCTCACCCGGCGGGGCCTCCTACGAGCAGTACTTC. The variable domain in full, completed from reference TRBV18 and TRBJ2-7, reads NAGVMQNPRHLVRRRGQEARLRCSPMKGHSHVYWYRQLPEEGLKFMVYLQKENIIDESGMPKERFSAEFPKEGPSILRIQQVVRGDSAAYFCASSPGGASYEQYFGPGTRLTVT.

This chain links TRBV14 with TRBJ2-7, with 9 bases aligning to TRBD2. The length of the CDR3 is 19 residues. The J segment lost 5 bases and the V segment lost 0 bases, leaving 17 bases of the junction unmatched. Germline V gene data show CDR1 as SGHDN and CDR2 as FVKESK. CDR3 DNA sequence: TGTGCCAGCAGCCAAGACTTGACCCTCCGGCGGGGGGGCCCGCACGAGCAGTACTTC. Its protein is CASSQDLTLRRGGPHEQYF. Together with reference TRBV14 and TRBJ2-7, the CDR3 gives the full variable domain: EAGVTQFPSHSVIEKGQTVTLRCDPISGHDNLYWYRRVMGKEIKFLLHFVKESKQDESGMPNNRFLAERTGGTYSTLKVQPAELEDSGVYFCASSQDLTLRRGGPHEQYFGPGTRLTVT.

This clone was counted once. This chain joins TRBV10-3 and TRBJ2-3; 15 bases agree with TRBD2. V lost 3 bases, J lost 1 base, and 5 bases stayed unmatched. The CDR3 is made up of 18 amino acids. Germline V gene sequence: CDR1 ENHRY, CDR2 SYGVKD. The CDR3 is CAISDGLAGGPGTDTQYF. DNA of the CDR3: TGTGCCATCAGTGATGGACTAGCGGGAGGGCCGGGCACAGATACGCAGTATTTT.

The chain joins TRBV10-3 to TRBJ1-1; the D gene is possibly TRBD1 (5 bases). Germline V gives CDR1 ENHRY, CDR2 SYGVKD. V shed 3 bases and J shed 4 bases, with 12 bases lying between them. The CDR3 runs to 14 residues. The CDR3 protein is CAISDFQGGTEAFF. CDR3 in DNA: TGTGCCATCAGTGATTTTCAGGGTGGCACTGAAGCTTTCTTT.

This chain connects TRBV27 to TRBJ2-1; maybe TRBD1 (6 bases). The V and J ends lost 5 bases and 5 bases respectively, with 13 bases between them. Germline assignment: CDR1 MNHEY and CDR2 SMNVEV (reference sequence). CDR3 length equals 14 residues. The CDR3 protein is CASSPNGQNNEQFF. The CDR3 coding sequence is TGTGCCAGCAGTCCCAACGGACAGAACAATGAGCAGTTCTTC.